This T cell receptor (beta chain) emerged from a study of blood T cell repertoires in COVID-19 (dated by TCRdb to 2020 to 2021). Background for the entire study: Collaborator samples came from the United States, Italy and Spain and covered acute and convalescent phases of COVID-19. The material from the prospective study consisted of cDNA or gDNA derived from T cells, B-cell-depleted T cells, or PBMCs. Deeply sampled blood TCRbeta repertoires from subjects exposed to, actively infected with, or recovered from COVID-19 were included in the dataset. A freely available public database, intended as a resource for researchers studying the immune response to SARS-CoV-2, is where the repertoires were released. Samples were obtained from the ongoing ImmuneRACE study (first 160 participants) and from over 1,000 subjects provided by 6 global collaborators. A de-identified subject ID, COVID-19 status, age in years and sex were almost always included in the sample metadata. Where available, HLA class I and class II types were obtained from metadata supplied by the sample provider rather than from assay-based typing.

Overall study outcomes, separate from this receptor: Clinical and demographic metadata were provided uncurated, with the amount varying by source and participant.

Trimming leaves V shorter by 7 bases and J shorter by 1 base, with the junction holding 8 bases beyond the gene matches. The CDR3, from cysteine to phenylalanine, totals 15 residues. Only CDR3 DNA is held: 45 bases, read in frame from base 1. CDR1 and CDR2 were assigned from the germline V gene as SQVTM and ANQGSEA. The immunoSEQ Assay, a bias-controlled multiplex PCR, was used to amplify TCRbeta CDR3 regions from genomic DNA. Per the authors' processing: The number of nucleated cells in each sample was estimated by amplification of reference gene primers within the assay. Sequence reads were collapsed and filtered to measure the absolute abundance of every unique TCRbeta CDR3 rearrangement. Productive Simpson clonality was computed per sample as the square root of Simpson's diversity index over productive rearrangements. TCRdb's version of the immuneACCESS table is confined to in-frame rearrangements and falls short of the full clone set. An unresolved V gene accounts for under half of the shortfall where checked; the remainder is of unknown origin. That table furnishes V, J and clone size, whereas the DNA furnished D and trimming. The sample has about 77,000 clones on record, more than 80% of them singletons. The top ten clones comprise 4% to 6% of the sample.

About this clone itself: Its specific antigen is unknown. Base quality data are lacking; no much larger clone is found one base away.

Collaborating institutions collected whole blood in K2EDTA tubes following their own protocols. For TCRbeta analysis, collaborator samples were shipped as frozen whole blood, as isolated PBMCs, or as DNA extracted from either sample type. The chain was built from TRBV29-1 and TRBJ1-2, with 11 bases matching TRBD1. The sequenced sample consisted of peripheral blood. This receptor was identified in a woman aged 70-85 years with acute or convalescent COVID-19. The CDR3 corresponds to CSGNSGQGVNYGYTF. The DNA sequence reads TGCAGCGGGAACTCGGGACAGGGGGTTAACTATGGCTACACCTTC.